A single sample gave rise to the 22 T cell receptor beta chains below, sequenced in a study of beta chain features in type 1 diabetes. Investigators reverse transcribed all isolated RNA, so they sequenced expressed TCRB transcripts. Profiling relied on immunoSEQ multiplex PCR, and the TCRdb table lists in-frame clones only, not all of them. Of roughly 450,000 clones listed, approximately 10% are singletons. Sequencing was done on a sample of naive CD4+ T cells from blood. The receptors here all came from a woman aged 18-29 years in good health.

This clone was recorded a few times. The gene calls are TRBV4-1 and TRBJ2-7; D possibly corresponds to TRBD2 (5 bases). V was shortened by 3 bases and J by 5 bases, with 14 bases between the two germline ends. The germline CDR1 and CDR2 sequences are MGHRA and YSYEKL. The CDR3 loop spans 14 amino acids. The CDR3 spells CASSQVLVVDEQYF. The CDR3 nucleotides are TGCGCCAGCAGCCAGGTACTAGTCGTAGACGAGCAGTACTTC.

This chain links TRBV7-6 with TRBJ1-6, with TRBD1 matching over 8 bases. Trimming cost V 5 bases and J 9 bases; bases outside gene matches: 21. CDR3 size: 19 residues. Looked up from germline, CDR1 is SGHVS and CDR2 is FNYEAQ. The CDR3 region has the DNA TGTGCCAGCAGCCAAGTTGACAGGGGATGTCTAACATCGCCTTCACCCCTCCACTTT. It encodes CASSQVDRGCLTSPSPLHF.

The J gene is TRBJ2-1, the V gene TRBV14; possibly TRBD2 for D (7 bases). The length of the CDR3 is 15 residues. Germline V gene data show CDR1 as SGHDN and CDR2 as FVKESK. The V and J ends lost 3 bases and 5 bases respectively, with 14 bases between them. Here the CDR3 reads CASSHLDGGHNEQFF. CDR3 in DNA: TGTGCCAGCAGCCATCTCGACGGGGGGCACAATGAGCAGTTCTTC.

The chain has TRBV4-3 and TRBJ2-1; 9 nucleotides match TRBD1. The V and J ends lost 0 bases and 11 bases, in that order; junction bases with no gene match: 5. The CDR3 loop spans 14 amino acids. CDR1 is LGHNA and CDR2 is YSLEER in the germline V gene. CDR3 in DNA: TGCGCCAGCAGCCAAGACGAACAGGGGGCGAAGCAGTTCTTC. Residues: CASSQDEQGAKQFF.

This clone was seen a handful of times. The chain carries TRBV4-2 and TRBJ2-6; no definite D call. Germline CDR1 is LGHNA and CDR2 is YNFKEQ. This CDR3 is built from 17 residues. Between the trimmed V and J ends, which lost 2 bases and 0 bases, there was a span of 11 bases. This CDR3 reads CASSQSQVNSGANVLTF. CDR3 DNA sequence: TGTGCCAGCAGCCAAAGCCAAGTCAACTCTGGGGCCAACGTCCTGACTTTC.

This rearrangement joins TRBV7-2 to TRBJ2-7; D gene uncertain. The CDR3 runs to 13 residues. The germline V and J ends were trimmed by 3 bases and 5 bases, with 11 bases remaining between them. From germline, CDR1 is SGHTA and CDR2 FQGNSA. CDR3: CASSFGQAHEQYF. The DNA for the CDR3 is TGTGCCAGCAGCTTCGGGCAAGCCCACGAGCAGTACTTC.

V gene TRBV30 combines with J gene TRBJ2-7, with D tentatively TRBD2 (6 bases). V lost 2 bases and J lost 6, with 8 bases in between. Germline V gene data show CDR1 as GTSNPN and CDR2 as SVGIG (reference sequence). CDR3 size: 11 residues. In DNA form, the CDR3 reads TGTGCCTGGAGTCGGAGGGGCGAGCAGTACTTC. It codes for CAWSRRGEQYF.

The chain employs TRBV6-6 and TRBJ2-7; TRBD2 matches 9 bases. This CDR3 is built from 16 residues. Trimming cost V 4 bases and J 6 bases; bases outside gene matches: 13. Germline CDR1 reads MNHNY; CDR2 reads SVGAGI (reference sequence). DNA of the CDR3: TGTGCCAGCAGTTCCCGGGGGGGTAGCGGGAGTATCGAGCAGTACTTC. This codes for CASSSRGGSGSIEQYF.

The V call is TRBV29-1, the J call TRBJ2-4, with no clear D. Looked up from germline, CDR1 is SQVTM and CDR2 is ANQGSEA. The CDR3 runs to 12 residues. V was clipped by 0 bases and J by 11 bases, with 11 bases between them. CDR3 sequence: CSVEDRVNLQYF. In nucleotides, the CDR3 is TGCAGCGTTGAAGATCGAGTTAATCTTCAGTACTTC.

The V call is TRBV4-2, the J call TRBJ1-2, with D perhaps TRBD1 (6 bases). The germline CDR1 and CDR2 sequences are LGHNA and YNFKEQ. V lost 0 bases and J 7 bases, leaving 15 bases between the germline ends. The CDR3 contains 15 residues. In nucleotides, the CDR3 is TGTGCCAGCAGCCAAGATATCAGGGGCTTGGGTGGCTACACCTTC. It translates to CASSQDIRGLGGYTF.

This clone was counted a few times. This chain joins TRBV10-3 and TRBJ2-3; no clear D gene. Trimming left V 7 bases short and J 1 base short, with 12 bases between. Germline CDR1 is ENHRY and CDR2 is SYGVKD. The length of the CDR3 is 14 residues. CDR3 nucleotide sequence: TGTGCCATCAATCGTAAGATTGGCACAGATACGCAGTATTTT. The encoded protein is CAINRKIGTDTQYF.

The chain is built from TRBV4-1 and TRBJ2-3; 10 bases are shared with TRBD1. The junction had 1 base not matched to a gene; V was cut back by 4 bases and J by 3 bases. The CDR3 loop spans 14 amino acids. Germline CDR1 MGHRA, CDR2 YSYEKL. The CDR3 coding sequence is TGCGCCAGCAGCCCGGGACAGGGGACAGATACGCAGTATTTT. Translating gives CASSPGQGTDTQYF.

This sequence joins TRBV5-1 and TRBJ2-5; the D gene is possibly TRBD1 (6 bases). The V end lost 4 bases, the J end lost 2 bases, and 18 bases lay between the germline ends. The CDR3 runs 16 residues. Germline CDR1 and CDR2: SGHRS and YFSETQ. The CDR3 is CASSGPGHLRQETQYF. In nucleotides, the CDR3 is TGCGCCAGCAGCGGCCCGGGACACCTAAGGCAAGAGACCCAGTACTTC.

The chain employs TRBV19 and TRBJ1-1, with unresolved D. The CDR3 runs 14 residues. V lost 8 bases and J lost 2, with 15 bases in between. The germline CDR1 and CDR2 sequences are LNHDA and SQIVND (reference sequence). CDR3 residues: CASRSGPINTEAFF. The CDR3 nucleotides are TGTGCCAGTCGCAGCGGACCGATAAACACTGAAGCTTTCTTT.

This clone has a handful of counts. The chain joins TRBV7-9 to TRBJ1-2; 9 bases fit TRBD1. This CDR3 is 14 amino acids long. V shed 2 bases, J shed 8 bases, and the junction held 6 bases outside the gene matches. Germline V CDR1 and CDR2: SEHNR, FQNEAQ (reference sequence). The CDR3 region has the DNA TGTGCCAGCAGCTTAAAGGGACAGGGCGAAGGCTACACCTTC. It specifies CASSLKGQGEGYTF.

The table lists this clone with a few counts. V gene TRBV29-1 combines with J gene TRBJ2-3; TRBD1 agrees at 9 bases. The CDR3 spans 16 residues. With V trimmed by 5 bases and J by 2 bases, 11 bases remained unmatched. Germline V gives CDR1 SQVTM, CDR2 ANQGSEA. The CDR3 region is CSVRPTGQGATDTQYF. CDR3 in DNA: TGCAGCGTTCGACCAACGGGACAGGGAGCCACAGATACGCAGTATTTT.

The CDR3 spells CAWSVRFNQPQHF. As DNA, the CDR3 is TGTGCCTGGAGTGTGAGATTTAATCAGCCCCAGCATTTT. The chain links TRBV30 to TRBJ1-5; D is ambiguous. V lost 0 bases and J 4 bases, leaving 7 bases between the germline ends. CDR3 size: 13 residues. The germline CDR1 and CDR2 sequences are GTSNPN and SVGIG (reference sequence).

In this sample, this clone turned up a few times. The rearrangement links TRBV29-1 to TRBJ2-1; D not certain. The V gene lost 6 bases and the J gene lost 6 bases, with 18 bases spanning the gap. This CDR3 is 14 amino acids long. The germline V gene has CDR1 SQVTM and CDR2 ANQGSEA. The CDR3 coding sequence is TGCAGCGTGGTGCGTCTAGTCCTTTCCAATGAGCAGTTCTTC. Amino acid sequence: CSVVRLVLSNEQFF.

J is TRBJ2-3 and V is TRBV4-3; D remains ambiguous. The V end lost 5 bases, the J end lost 6 bases, and 9 bases lay between the germline ends. Germline lookup yields CDR1 LGHNA and CDR2 YSLEER. The CDR3 has 12 residues. Here the CDR3 DNA reads TGCGCCAGCAGCGATTTTCAGGATACGCAGTATTTT. This codes for CASSDFQDTQYF.

In its sample, this clone was seen a few times. The chain carries TRBV15 and TRBJ2-1; 8 positions agree with TRBD2. V lost 3 bases, J lost 6 bases, and 7 bases stayed unmatched. The CDR3 contains 15 residues. CDR1 LNHNV and CDR2 YYDKDF come from the germline V gene (reference sequence). Here the CDR3 DNA reads TGTGCCACCAGCAGTCCGGGACTAGATTCCAATGAGCAGTTCTTC. As protein: CATSSPGLDSNEQFF.

The V call is TRBV29-1, the J call TRBJ2-1, with D perhaps matching TRBD1 (5 bases). Trimming removed 0 bases from V and 6 bases from J, with 9 bases in between. Germline V gives CDR1 SQVTM, CDR2 ANQGSEA. CDR3 length: 13 amino acids. The CDR3 nucleotides read TGCAGCGTTGAAGAGGCTAGGGGCAATGAGCAGTTCTTC. It codes for CSVEEARGNEQFF.

This clone appeared a single time. V and J are TRBV4-2 and TRBJ1-5; unclear D gene. This CDR3 comprises 16 residues. Germline CDR1 and CDR2: LGHNA and YNFKEQ. Trimming pared 2 bases from V and 1 base from J, leaving 12 bases between. CDR3 DNA sequence: TGTGCCAGCAGCCAAAAACCGGGGATCAGCAATCAGCCCCAGCATTTT. Translated, it gives CASSQKPGISNQPQHF.